The 25 T cell receptor beta chains below come from one sample, sequenced in a study of T cell responses to AZD1222 COVID-19 vaccine. Sequencing used immunoSEQ multiplex PCR; TCRdb keeps in-frame clones, though not all of them. The data show about 150,000 clones, approximately 91% seen once. Material: peripheral blood, obtained 28 days after the second AZD1222 dose. These receptors were obtained from an adult who received the AZD1222 COVID-19 vaccine.

The chain joins TRBV28 to TRBJ1-5; TRBD1 is a possible D gene (5 bases). V was clipped by 6 bases and J by 4 bases, with 25 bases between them. CDR1 MDHEN and CDR2 SYDVKM come from the germline V gene. This CDR3 spans 18 amino acids. CDR3 sequence: CASSPVRGAGLGNQPQHF. DNA of the CDR3: TGTGCCAGCAGCCCCGTGAGGGGCGCAGGGTTGGGAAATCAGCCCCAGCATTTT. Filled out from reference TRBV28 and TRBJ1-5, the complete variable domain reads DVKVTQSSRYLVKRTGEKVFLECVQDMDHENMFWYRQDPGLGLRLIYFSYDVKMKEKGDIPEGYSVSREKKERFSLILESASTNQTSMYLCASSPVRGAGLGNQPQHFGDGTRLSIL.

The genes are TRBV29-1 and TRBJ2-1; D may be TRBD1 (6 bases). CDR1 SQVTM and CDR2 ANQGSEA come from the germline V gene. V lost 6 bases to trimming and J lost 10 bases, with 22 bases between them. The CDR3 extends over 14 amino acids. DNA for the CDR3: TGCAGCGTGGAATTCGGGACAAGTACGTGGGAGCAGTTCTTC. It translates to CSVEFGTSTWEQFF.

This chain uses TRBV5-4 with TRBJ2-7; a possible D gene is TRBD1 (6 bases). Germline V lookup: CDR1 SGHNT, CDR2 YYREEE (reference sequence). Trimming took 4 bases from V and 2 from J, leaving 13 bases between them. The CDR3 sequence is 14 residues long. The CDR3 sequence is CASSTPGTPYEQYF. CDR3 bases: TGTGCCAGCAGCACCCCCGGGACACCCTACGAGCAGTACTTC. Full variable domain (missing parts from reference TRBV5-4 and TRBJ2-7): ETGVTQSPTHLIKTRGQQVTLRCSSQSGHNTVSWYQQALGQGPQFIFQYYREEENGRGNFPPRFSGLQFPNYSSELNVNALELDDSALYLCASSTPGTPYEQYFGPGTRLTVT.

CDR3 region: CASNPLLKGPGANVLTF. The CDR3 DNA is TGTGCCAGTAACCCCCTCCTAAAGGGTCCCGGGGCCAACGTCCTGACTTTC. The chain is built from TRBV19 and TRBJ2-6; D call uncertain. This CDR3 has 17 residues. V lost 7 bases and J lost 4, with 20 bases in between. Per germline, CDR1 LNHDA and CDR2 SQIVND (reference sequence).

The J gene is TRBJ1-5, the V gene TRBV24-1; D is uncertain. Germline loops: CDR1 KGHDR, CDR2 SFDVKD. V shed 1 base and J shed 0 bases, with 15 bases lying between them. The CDR3 covers 18 residues. CDR3 sequence: CATSDFSGRQYSNQPQHF. The CDR3 DNA follows: TGTGCCACCAGTGATTTCAGCGGTAGGCAGTATAGCAATCAGCCCCAGCATTTT.

V gene TRBV28 combines with J gene TRBJ1-2; D is perhaps TRBD1 (5 bases). The V gene lost 3 bases and the J gene lost 7 bases, with 21 bases spanning the gap. CDR3 length equals 16 residues. Germline V gene data show CDR1 as MDHEN and CDR2 as SYDVKM. The CDR3 reads CASSFPSGTMGGGYTF. The CDR3 coding sequence is TGTGCCAGCAGTTTTCCTTCCGGGACCATGGGTGGTGGCTACACCTTC.

V and J are TRBV7-9 and TRBJ2-2; D is perhaps TRBD1 or TRBD2 (5 bases each). This CDR3 has 15 amino acids. Germline CDR1 is SEHNR and CDR2 is FQNEAQ (reference sequence). V was shortened by 4 bases and J by 0 bases, with 9 bases between the two germline ends. CDR3 sequence (DNA): TGTGCCAGCAGCTCGCCGGGACCGAACACCGGGGAGCTGTTTTTT. Translating gives CASSSPGPNTGELFF.

The rearrangement joins TRBV11-3 to TRBJ2-2; 7 nucleotides line up with TRBD1. Germline V gene lookup returns CDR1 SGHNT and CDR2 YENEEA. The CDR3 consists of 15 residues. V shed 5 bases, J shed 3 bases, and the junction held 6 bases outside the gene matches. CDR3 nucleotide sequence: TGTGCCAGCAGCCAATCCACAGGGGACACCGGGGAGCTGTTTTTT. Protein product: CASSQSTGDTGELFF.

This clone has only one observation. The chain uses TRBV29-1 and TRBJ2-1; TRBD1 might be the D (6 bases). Trimming took 4 bases from V and 7 from J, leaving 20 bases between them. The CDR3 totals 15 residues. In germline, CDR1 is SQVTM, CDR2 ANQGSEA. The CDR3 loop is CSVGGTLMSRNEQFF. In DNA form, the CDR3 reads TGCAGCGTTGGAGGGACACTCATGTCCAGGAATGAGCAGTTCTTC.

This clone was counted only a few times. Germline is not matched at one junction end, which may reflect a read error. The V and J genes are TRBV5-4 and TRBJ2-3; D ambiguous. Germline CDR1 SGHNT, CDR2 YYREEE (reference sequence). There are 10 residues in the CDR3. The chain's CDR3 is CASSSPGCAF. The CDR3 DNA sequence: TGTGCCAGCAGCTCCCCCGGCTGTGCCTTT.

The rearrangement joins TRBV4-1 to TRBJ1-5; 7 bases line up with TRBD1. Germline lookup yields CDR1 MGHRA and CDR2 YSYEKL. V dropped 3 bases and J dropped 2; count of bases not matched to a gene: 13. The CDR3 spans 18 residues. The CDR3: CASSHKPGTAGGNQPQHF. CDR3 DNA sequence: TGCGCCAGCAGCCACAAACCGGGGACAGCGGGGGGCAATCAGCCCCAGCATTTT.

V is TRBV19 and J is TRBJ1-6, with TRBD1 identical over 10 bases. With 1 base clipped from V and 12 bases from J, the junction kept 0 bases outside the gene matches. CDR3 size: 13 residues. Per the germline V gene, CDR1 is LNHDA and CDR2 is SQIVND (reference sequence). The chain's CDR3 is CASSIGTGGPLHF. CDR3 sequence (DNA): TGTGCCAGTAGTATAGGGACAGGGGGACCCCTCCACTTT.

The rearrangement links TRBV18 to TRBJ2-1; D not certain. Germline values: CDR1 KGHSH, CDR2 LQKENI. This CDR3 contains 14 residues. Trimming took 3 bases from V and 3 from J, leaving 9 bases between them. The CDR3 sequence: CASSPLRSYNEQFF. CDR3 DNA: TGTGCCAGCTCACCCTTGCGGAGCTACAATGAGCAGTTCTTC.

This clone was observed once. The V and J genes are TRBV7-2 and TRBJ1-2; 11 bases line up with TRBD1. The length of the CDR3 is 16 residues. Looked up from germline, CDR1 is SGHTA and CDR2 is FQGNSA. J lost 6 bases, V lost 5 bases, and 11 bases had no gene match. This CDR3 is CASSPDFPGQGDGYTF. The CDR3 nucleotides are TGTGCCAGCAGCCCAGACTTCCCGGGACAGGGGGATGGCTACACCTTC.

V and J are TRBV27 and TRBJ2-2; no clear D gene. V was pared by 10 bases and J by 6 bases, with 15 bases between. This CDR3 is 13 amino acids long. CDR1 and CDR2 (germline): MNHEY, SMNVEV (reference sequence). CDR3 region: CANPSNTAGELFF. CDR3 sequence (DNA): TGTGCCAACCCATCTAACACGGCCGGGGAGCTGTTTTTT.

The chain employs TRBV11-2 and TRBJ2-3; the D is unclear. This CDR3 spans 16 amino acids. Trimming cost V 2 bases and J 2 bases, with 14 bases left between them. From germline, CDR1 is SGHAT and CDR2 FQNNGV. CDR3 loop: CASSLSWRPPTDTQYF. The CDR3 nucleotides read TGTGCCAGCAGCTTAAGTTGGAGACCCCCCACAGATACGCAGTATTTT.

In this sample, this clone turned up once. V gene TRBV18 combines with J gene TRBJ1-1, with 10 nucleotides matching TRBD1. This CDR3 is 15 amino acids long. From germline, CDR1 is KGHSH and CDR2 LQKENI. The J segment lost 11 bases and the V segment lost 3 bases, leaving 12 bases of the junction unmatched. CDR3 nucleotides: TGTGCCAGCTCACCCCCAACCCTCGGGACAGGGGAGGCTTTCTTT. Its translation: CASSPPTLGTGEAFF.

The chain carries TRBV5-1 and TRBJ1-2; the D gene is possibly TRBD1 (5 bases). Germline V gene data show CDR1 as SGHRS and CDR2 as YFSETQ. Trimming shortened V by 0 bases and J by 3 bases, and 12 bases separated the two germline ends. The CDR3 is 15 amino acids. Here the CDR3 DNA reads TGCGCCAGCAGCTTGGACCCCGGCAGGGACTATGGCTACACCTTC. This sequence encodes CASSLDPGRDYGYTF.

This clone is a singleton in its sample. The rearrangement joins TRBV6-2 or TRBV6-3 to TRBJ2-7; D call uncertain. This CDR3 has 12 residues. With 3 bases removed from V and 2 bases from J, the gap between germline ends came to 5 bases. Germline CDR1 and CDR2: MNHEY and SVGEGT. CDR3 sequence: CASSYLAYEQYF. For the CDR3, the DNA is TGTGCCAGCAGTTATCTGGCCTACGAGCAGTACTTC.

The V gene is TRBV13, the J gene TRBJ1-1; TRBD1 matches at 7 bases. Losses at the gene ends were 4 bases for V and 0 bases for J; bases not matched to a gene: 8. From germline, CDR1 is PRHDT and CDR2 FYEKMQ (reference sequence). There are 16 residues in the CDR3. CDR3 bases: TGTGCCAGCAGCTCCACTACAGGGGAAATGAACACTGAAGCTTTCTTT. This translates into CASSSTTGEMNTEAFF.

This chain joins TRBV19 and TRBJ2-7, with D hard to call. The CDR3 runs to 17 residues. In germline, CDR1 is LNHDA, CDR2 SQIVND (reference sequence). The ends were cut back, 2 bases at V and 2 bases at J, with 19 bases in the middle. For the CDR3, the DNA is TGTGCCAGTAGTATATATCTAGGTGCCGAAGTCCCCTACGAGCAGTACTTC. It encodes CASSIYLGAEVPYEQYF.

In this sample, this clone turned up once. The chain employs TRBV2 and TRBJ2-5, with unresolved D. The ends were cut back, 8 bases at V and 2 bases at J, with 15 bases in the middle. The germline CDR1 and CDR2 sequences are SNHLY and FYNNEI. The CDR3 runs to 14 residues. The CDR3 nucleotides read TGTGCCAGCGATCTAGGATCGTTACAAGAGACCCAGTACTTC. Translated, it gives CASDLGSLQETQYF.

The chain carries TRBV6-5 and TRBJ2-1; D not certain. The CDR3 covers 12 residues. Trimming shortened V by 6 bases and J by 9 bases, and 12 bases separated the two germline ends. Germline CDR1 is MNHEY and CDR2 is SVGAGI. CDR3 protein: CASRSRYAEQFF. The CDR3 region has the DNA TGTGCCAGCAGGAGTCGGTACGCTGAGCAGTTCTTC.

The sample holds one count of this clone. The chain recombines TRBV5-1 with TRBJ2-2, with D uncertain. CDR3 length: 14 amino acids. The V gene's germline CDR1 is SGHRS and CDR2 YFSETQ. With 3 bases removed from V and 1 base from J, the gap between germline ends came to 7 bases. DNA for the CDR3: TGCGCCAGCAGCTCCCAAGGGAACACCGGGGAGCTGTTTTTT. The encoded protein is CASSSQGNTGELFF.

This clone was recorded once. The chain joins TRBV11-3 to TRBJ2-2; 16 nucleotides agree with TRBD2. From germline, CDR1 is SGHNT and CDR2 YENEEA. This CDR3 is 18 amino acids long. The ends lost 5 bases at V and 3 bases at J; junction bases unmatched: 6. CDR3 residues: CASSQGLAGGPDTGELFF. The CDR3 DNA reads as TGTGCCAGCAGCCAGGGACTAGCGGGAGGGCCAGACACCGGGGAGCTGTTTTTT.